This TCR beta chain derives from a study of control samples from healthy donors and cancer patients. Trimming removed 0 bases from V and 2 bases from J, with 18 bases in between. Germline-derived CDR1 and CDR2 are LNHDA and SQIVND (reference sequence). The CDR3 is made up of 18 amino acids. This clone has more than one count but fewer than ten. TCRdb keeps only in-frame clones here, not all; method: immunoSEQ multiplex PCR. Of about 170,000 clones in the sample, roughly 90% were seen once. The specimen sequenced was blood. The genes are TRBV19 and TRBJ2-3; a possible D gene is TRBD2 (6 bases). The sequence was collected from a man between 25 and 39 years old in good health. DNA of the CDR3: TGTGCCAGTAGTATAGATCTAGGAAGTAGCGGACTCACAGATACGCAGTATTTT. Translation gives CASSIDLGSSGLTDTQYF.